This TCR beta chain was observed in a study of T cell repertoires in cytomegalovirus infection. Each CDR3 protein gets one entry after TCRdb re-called the reads with MiXCR. The data show around 900,000 distinct CDR3 sequences, roughly 30% seen once. Points on this clonotype: As yet, its antigen is unknown.

The specimen comprised cultured CD8+ T cells from PBMCs, sampled from culture after CMV antigen stimulation. This clonotype was obtained from a human donor in good health (CMV status not recorded). Some clones in this sample may be carry-over from other donors' samples.

The CDR3 protein is CATSDFLQGDTQYF. CDR3 coding DNA: TGTGCCACCAGTGATTTCCTCCAGGGAGATACGCAGTATTTT. The rearrangement joins TRBV24-1 to TRBJ2-3; the D gene is possibly TRBD1 (5 bases). The germline V gene encodes CDR1 KGHDR and CDR2 SFDVKD. The CDR3 has 14 residues. Trimming removed 1 base from V and 5 bases from J, with 9 bases in between.